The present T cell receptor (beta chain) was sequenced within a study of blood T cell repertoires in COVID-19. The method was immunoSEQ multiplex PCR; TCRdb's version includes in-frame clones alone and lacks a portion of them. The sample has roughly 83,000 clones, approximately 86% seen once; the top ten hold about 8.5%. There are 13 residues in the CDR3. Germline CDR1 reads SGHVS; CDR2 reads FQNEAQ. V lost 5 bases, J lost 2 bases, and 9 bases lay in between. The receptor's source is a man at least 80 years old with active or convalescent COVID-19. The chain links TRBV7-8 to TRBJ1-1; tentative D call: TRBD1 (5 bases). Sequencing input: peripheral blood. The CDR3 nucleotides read TGTGCCAGCAGCCGGGGCCTCAACACTGAAGCTTTCTTT. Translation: CASSRGLNTEAFF.